This T cell receptor (beta chain) was sequenced in a study of T cells after yellow fever vaccination. Turning to the study itself: The fractions with low cell numbers were processed using SMART-Seq v4 Ultra Low Input. Notes on the study in general: Peak timing came faster in the weaker secondary response, day 5 versus 15.

The CDR3 has 12 amino acids. V dropped 3 bases and J dropped 6 bases, with 9 bases sitting between them. CDR1 is SGHTA and CDR2 is FQGNSA in the germline V gene. This clonotype was seen at least ten times. TCRdb reprocessed the 5' RACE reads via MiXCR and lists one record per CDR3 protein. The table has roughly 45,000 distinct CDR3 sequences, just under 6.5% seen once. The sequencing here drew on PBMCs, either bulk or a sorted T-cell subset (CD4+, CD8+, memory, or dextramer-sorted; not recorded which), taken 45 days after the yellow fever booster vaccination. The TCR originated in a young man who received the YFV17D yellow fever vaccine. The genes are TRBV7-2 and TRBJ2-7, with TRBD1 as a possible D gene (6 bases). CDR3 coding DNA: TGTGCCAGCAGCTTCCGAGGGGGCGAGCAGTACTTC. It is translated as CASSFRGGEQYF.